This record looks at one T cell receptor (beta chain) sequence and its context. As yet, its antigen is unknown. The data were taken from a study of B cell selection in AIRE deficiency. Study-wide findings and caveats: Of a few thousand shared Treg TCRbeta sequences, under 35% were healthy-only, more than 7.5% patient-only.

Sorted regulatory T cells were CD4-positive, CD25-high and CD127-low or negative. Assay: immunoSEQ multiplex PCR; the TCRdb copy retains only in-frame clones and omits some. The data contain about 26,000 clones, about nine tenths of them singletons. V trimming: 4 bases; J trimming: 0 bases; junction bases outside the gene matches: 3. The length of the CDR3 is 15 residues. CDR1 is WNHNN and CDR2 is SYGVQD in the germline V gene (reference sequence). The chain combines TRBV10-1 with TRBJ2-1; 7 bases align to TRBD2. The sequencing input was CD4+CD25+ Tregs sorted from PBMCs. The clonotype comes from a human donor in good health. The CDR3 bases are TGCGCCAGCAGTGGGGGGGGGAGCTCCTACAATGAGCAGTTCTTC. It encodes CASSGGGSSYNEQFF.